This T cell receptor beta chain stems from a study of response to subunit inactivated influenza vaccine. TCRdb processed the RT-PCR reads anew with MiXCR; each CDR3 protein has one entry. The sample carries some 540,000 distinct CDR3 sequences, around 25% recorded once. This sample was shared with a second study, whose subject was T cells expressing NK-cell markers. As that report states: In generating TCR beta cDNA, 5'RACE template switching with UMIs was used. Sorted CD3+CD56-NKG2C+, CD3+CD56+NKG2C+ and CD3+CD56+NKG2C- T cells supplied the TCR beta repertoires. Dominant NKG2C+ clonotype frequencies of 1.0-7.0% of CD8+ T cells were measured in roughly 6 donors.

This receptor was obtained from a man aged 50 to 59 who received an inactivated influenza vaccine. Source: CD4+ T cells sorted from PBMCs, taken 11 to 12 days after vaccination.

Written as DNA, the CDR3 is TGTGCCAGCAGCTTAGCGCTCACAGGTACCGAGGGACTGTTTTTT. Translating it yields CASSLALTGTEGLFF. The V gene is TRBV7-9, the J gene TRBJ1-4; the D gene is possibly TRBD1 (5 bases). V lost 0 bases and J lost 13, with 18 bases in between. Looked up from germline, CDR1 is SEHNR and CDR2 is FQNEAQ (reference sequence). The length of the CDR3 is 15 residues.